These 16 T cell receptor beta chains originate from one sample sequenced in a study of blood T cell repertoires in COVID-19. Here immunoSEQ multiplex PCR was the method, and the copy in TCRdb shows in-frame clones only, minus some. The sample gives some 200,000 clones, roughly 81% of which show up once; approximately 12% is in the top ten. Sequenced material: peripheral blood. All receptors come from a woman at least 80 years old with COVID-19, enrolled during active disease.

This rearrangement joins TRBV9 to TRBJ1-1, with 7 bases matching TRBD1. Unmatched junction bases numbered 11, after V lost 0 bases and J lost 6 bases. The germline gives CDR1 SGDLS, CDR2 YYNGEE. The CDR3 covers 16 residues. The CDR3 nucleotides read TGTGCCAGCAGCGTAGCCGCGGATTTTGGACAGGCTGAAGCTTTCTTT. Translation: CASSVAADFGQAEAFF.

CDR3 protein: CASCPPGAGANVLTF. The CDR3 coding sequence is TGTGCCAGCTGTCCCCCGGGGGCTGGGGCCAACGTCCTGACTTTC. The chain recombines TRBV28 with TRBJ2-6, with D tentatively TRBD2 (6 bases). This CDR3 is built from 15 residues. V was clipped by 8 bases and J by 2 bases, with 13 bases between them. CDR1 is MDHEN, CDR2 SYDVKM, per germline.

At least ten counts were recorded for this clone. The chain joins TRBV15 to TRBJ1-1; D is undetermined. Trimming took 8 bases from V and 4 from J, leaving 14 bases between them. CDR3 size: 13 residues. Germline assignment: CDR1 LNHNV and CDR2 YYDKDF (reference sequence). This CDR3 is CATDQGGSTEAFF. The CDR3 coding sequence is TGTGCCACCGACCAAGGAGGGTCCACTGAAGCTTTCTTT.

The chain recombines TRBV6-5 with TRBJ2-7; 7 bases are a match to TRBD1. Germline CDR1 MNHEY, CDR2 SVGAGI. V was clipped by 6 bases and J by 0 bases; unmatched bases: 5. The CDR3 sequence is 14 residues long. Here the CDR3 DNA reads TGTGCCAGCAGGGGGGACAGCTACTCCTACGAGCAGTACTTC. Protein product: CASRGDSYSYEQYF.

This clone was seen a few times. The chain employs TRBV5-6 and TRBJ1-4, with TRBD1 matching over 7 bases. The V gene's germline CDR1 is SGHDT and CDR2 YYEEEE. After removal of 0 bases from V and 7 bases from J, the junction contained 6 bases not matched to a gene. This CDR3 has 15 residues. The CDR3 protein is CASSLADRSTEKLFF. The CDR3 region has the DNA TGTGCCAGCAGCTTGGCGGACAGGAGTACTGAAAAACTGTTTTTT.

Points on this clone: A clone one base away is much larger, so this may be a read error. This sequence joins TRBV5-1 and TRBJ1-6; D is unclear. V lost 0 bases, J lost 8 bases, and 9 bases lay in between. The germline gives CDR1 SGHRS, CDR2 YFSETQ. This CDR3 region has 14 residues. The CDR3 DNA is TGCGCCAGCAGCTTGGGACAAAGCTATTCACCCCTCCACTTT. Its protein product is CASSLGQSYSPLHF.

V usage is TRBV9 and J usage is TRBJ2-2, with unresolved D. Trimming stripped 0 bases from V and 4 bases from J, with 13 bases between. Germline V gene lookup returns CDR1 SGDLS and CDR2 YYNGEE. The CDR3 spans 16 residues. The CDR3 nucleotides are TGTGCCAGCAGCGTAGGATCACAGCCGAGCACCGGGGAGCTGTTTTTT. Its translation: CASSVGSQPSTGELFF.

The V and J genes are TRBV2 and TRBJ2-7; a weak D match, TRBD1 (6 bases). Germline CDR1 is SNHLY and CDR2 is FYNNEI. The CDR3 contains 13 residues. Trimming pared 5 bases from V and 3 bases from J, leaving 11 bases between. The CDR3 spells CASSTTGSYEQYF. The CDR3 nucleotides are TGTGCCAGCAGTACGACAGGAAGCTACGAGCAGTACTTC.

On this clone itself: Other nucleotide sequences from this sample produce the same CDR3. The chain is built from TRBV2 and TRBJ2-7, with D possibly being TRBD1 (5 bases). The CDR3 runs to 12 residues. Trimming took 3 bases from V and 3 from J, leaving 6 bases between them. In germline, CDR1 is SNHLY, CDR2 FYNNEI. This CDR3 is CASSDQGYEQYF. DNA of the CDR3: TGTGCCAGCAGTGACCAGGGCTACGAGCAGTACTTC.

This clone has more than one count but fewer than ten. This chain connects TRBV10-3 to TRBJ1-1; possible D gene TRBD1, 6 bases. V was shortened by 7 bases and J by 0 bases, with 21 bases between the two germline ends. The CDR3 loop spans 17 amino acids. Looked up from germline, CDR1 is ENHRY and CDR2 is SYGVKD. The CDR3 loop is CAITSWGPTGMNTEAFF. The CDR3 region has the DNA TGTGCCATCACATCGTGGGGGCCCACAGGGATGAACACTGAAGCTTTCTTT.

V and J are TRBV11-2 and TRBJ2-5, with TRBD1 identical over 8 bases. The germline gives CDR1 SGHAT, CDR2 FQNNGV. Trimming removed 5 bases from V and 2 bases from J; junction bases left unmatched: 10. CDR3 length equals 16 residues. The CDR3 region is CASSPRWTGRQETQYF. The CDR3 bases are TGTGCCAGCAGCCCGCGCTGGACAGGGCGACAAGAGACCCAGTACTTC.

This chain links TRBV10-3 with TRBJ1-2; TRBD1 might be the D (5 bases). The germline gives CDR1 ENHRY, CDR2 SYGVKD. The germline V and J ends were trimmed by 1 base and 4 bases, with 10 bases remaining between them. The CDR3 has 14 amino acids. CDR3 region: CAISELVGPYGYTF. The DNA of the CDR3 is TGTGCCATCAGTGAGTTAGTGGGGCCCTATGGCTACACCTTC.

CDR3 coding DNA: TGTGCCAGCAGTTTATTCGTTGGAAGGGGGCAAGAGACCCAGTACTTC. Translating it yields CASSLFVGRGQETQYF. V and J are TRBV28 and TRBJ2-5, with D tentatively TRBD1 (6 bases). Germline CDR1 reads MDHEN; CDR2 reads SYDVKM. Trimming stripped 1 base from V and 2 bases from J, with 14 bases between. The CDR3 is 16 amino acids.

This chain uses TRBV6-5 with TRBJ2-7, with 9 bases aligning to TRBD1. Trimming removed 4 bases from V and 3 bases from J; junction bases left unmatched: 7. In germline, CDR1 is MNHEY, CDR2 SVGAGI. The CDR3 contains 15 residues. The CDR3 coding sequence is TGTGCCAGCAGTTCCCGACAGGGGGGGGTCTACGAGCAGTACTTC. Residues: CASSSRQGGVYEQYF.

This sequence joins TRBV7-2 and TRBJ2-7, with 7 positions matching TRBD1. The CDR3 covers 14 residues. The V gene end was trimmed by 5 bases and the J gene end by 2 bases; junction bases not matched to a gene: 6. Germline V gives CDR1 SGHTA, CDR2 FQGNSA. CDR3 nucleotide sequence: TGTGCCAGCAGCCCAGCCGGGACAGCCTACGAGCAGTACTTC. Its protein product is CASSPAGTAYEQYF.

This clone came up once. This chain connects TRBV5-1 to TRBJ1-2; D is unclear. The V end lost 0 bases, the J end lost 3 bases, and 9 bases lay between the germline ends. In germline, CDR1 is SGHRS, CDR2 YFSETQ. The CDR3 is 14 residues long. The CDR3 nucleotides read TGCGCCAGCAGCTTGGGGTCCGGGGACTATGGCTACACCTTC. Residues: CASSLGSGDYGYTF.